These T cell receptor beta chains were read from a single sample in a study of blood T cell repertoires in COVID-19. Clones were read by immunoSEQ multiplex PCR, and TCRdb kept only the in-frame ones, dropping some. The profile shows more than 85,000 clones, 65% to 90% of them singletons. The sample taken for sequencing was peripheral blood. The source of these receptors is a woman in her sixties or seventies with acute or convalescent COVID-19. CDR3s include the opening cysteine and the closing phenylalanine or tryptophan. The order of the fields is clone size, J gene, V gene, D gene, CDR3 DNA, CDR3 protein. A D gene is named only where the DNA matches it firmly. Clone size is stated in some rows and not others, as once, few, many or a class when expanded.

size: few
J: TRBJ2-1
V: TRBV28
D: -
DNA: TGTGCCAGCAGTTTAATCCAGGAGGGGCGCAATGAGCAGTTCTTC
CDR3: CASSLIQEGRNEQFF

size: -
J: TRBJ2-2
V: TRBV15
D: -
DNA: TGTGCCACCAGCACCAGACAGAACACCGGGGAGCTGTTTTTT
CDR3: CATSTRQNTGELFF

size: -
J: TRBJ2-3
V: TRBV5-4
D: TRBD2
DNA: TGTGCCTATACGACCACTAGCGGTTTCACAGATACGCAGTATTTT
CDR3: CAYTTTSGFTDTQYF

size: -
J: TRBJ2-7
V: TRBV9
D: -
DNA: TGTGCCAGCAGCGTAGGGCCAGACTACGAGCAGTACTTC
CDR3: CASSVGPDYEQYF

size: -
J: TRBJ1-1
V: TRBV4-2
D: -
DNA: TGTGCCAGCAGCCGGGGGCGCGGGGGCACTGAAGCTTTCTTT
CDR3: CASSRGRGGTEAFF

size: -
J: TRBJ2-3
V: TRBV4-2
D: TRBD2
DNA: TGTGCCAGCAGCCATAGCGGGGGGGCGGGCGCAGATACGCAGTATTTT
CDR3: CASSHSGGAGADTQYF

size: -
J: TRBJ2-7
V: TRBV5-1
D: TRBD1
DNA: TGCGCCAGCAGCTTGGCCGGAGGACAGGGTGTCCTCGGCTTGAGTCACGAGCAGTACTTC
CDR3: CASSLAGGQGVLGLSHEQYF

size: -
J: TRBJ2-7
V: TRBV9
D: TRBD2
DNA: TGTGCCAGCAGCGTAGACTGGACTAGCGCTTACGAGCAGTACTTC
CDR3: CASSVDWTSAYEQYF

size: -
J: TRBJ1-2
V: TRBV10-3
D: TRBD1
DNA: TGTGCCATCAGAGACAGGGTCGCCGTCTATGGCTACACCTTC
CDR3: CAIRDRVAVYGYTF

size: -
J: TRBJ1-1
V: TRBV11-3
D: TRBD1
DNA: TGTGCCAGCAGCCCCGGGACAGGGCCCCCTGAAGCTTTCTTT
CDR3: CASSPGTGPPEAFF

size: -
J: TRBJ1-5
V: TRBV30
D: -
DNA: TGTGCCTGGAGTGCTTTCCCCAATCAGCCCCAGCATTTT
CDR3: CAWSAFPNQPQHF

size: -
J: TRBJ2-7
V: TRBV11-3
D: -
DNA: TGTGCCAGCAGCTTAGCAGGGATACCCTACGAGCAGTACTTC
CDR3: CASSLAGIPYEQYF

size: once
J: TRBJ1-6
V: TRBV27
D: TRBD1
DNA: TGTGCCAGCAGTTTGGGGACAGGGTCATCCTATAATTCACCCCTCCACTTT
CDR3: CASSLGTGSSYNSPLHF

size: -
J: TRBJ1-1
V: TRBV4-3
D: -
DNA: TGCGCCAGCAGCCAAGATTTCGGAGATGAAGCTTTCTTT
CDR3: CASSQDFGDEAFF

size: once
J: TRBJ1-5
V: TRBV5-8
D: TRBD1
DNA: TGTGCCAGCAGCTTAAGGCAGGGGGTTGGCAATCAGCCCCAGCATTTT
CDR3: CASSLRQGVGNQPQHF

size: -
J: TRBJ2-7
V: TRBV27
D: -
DNA: TGTGCCAGCAGTTTATTTTCGCTCAACCCGAGCTCCTACGAGCAGTACTTC
CDR3: CASSLFSLNPSSYEQYF

size: few
J: TRBJ2-5
V: TRBV20-1
D: TRBD1
DNA: TGCAGTTTGGACAGGCAAGAGACCCAGTACTTC
CDR3: CSLDRQETQYF

size: -
J: TRBJ2-7
V: TRBV11-3
D: -
DNA: TGTGCCAGCTCGAAGTGGGCGGGTGACTCCTACGAGCAGTACTTC
CDR3: CASSKWAGDSYEQYF

size: -
J: TRBJ1-5
V: TRBV28
D: -
DNA: TGTGCCAGCAATACTCTTGGACTACTGAGGAGCAATCAGCCCCAGCATTTT
CDR3: CASNTLGLLRSNQPQHF

size: -
J: TRBJ1-6
V: TRBV6-5
D: -
DNA: TGTGCCAGCAGTTACCCCGAGGGTAAATATTCACCCCTCCACTTT
CDR3: CASSYPEGKYSPLHF

size: -
J: TRBJ1-2
V: TRBV11-2
D: -
DNA: TGTGCCAGCGCCCCGGGGGGGGGCCCCTACACCTTC
CDR3: CASAPGGGPYTF

size: -
J: TRBJ1-5
V: TRBV28
D: -
DNA: TGTGCCAGCAGTTTATTGGCAGGAACTTATAGCAATCAGCCCCAGCATTTT
CDR3: CASSLLAGTYSNQPQHF

size: -
J: TRBJ2-2
V: TRBV4-2
D: TRBD1
DNA: TGTGCCAGCAGCCACGGGAACGGACAGGGGGGAACCGGGGAGCTGTTTTTT
CDR3: CASSHGNGQGGTGELFF

size: -
J: TRBJ1-1
V: TRBV5-1
D: -
DNA: TGCGCCAGCAGCTTGGCCGCAGGGGTATACACTGAAGCTTTCTTT
CDR3: CASSLAAGVYTEAFF

size: -
J: TRBJ2-3
V: TRBV6-5
D: TRBD1
DNA: TGTGCCAGCAGCCGAGGACAGGATGGCACAGATACGCAGTATTTT
CDR3: CASSRGQDGTDTQYF

size: -
J: TRBJ2-2
V: TRBV7-7
D: TRBD1
DNA: TGTGCTAGCAGCCCGGGACAGGGTACCGGGGAGCTGTTTTTT
CDR3: CASSPGQGTGELFF

size: -
J: TRBJ2-7
V: TRBV6-5
D: TRBD1
DNA: TGTGCCAGCAGTTATTGGGGGACAGGGGGCACAGGGGAGCAGTACTTC
CDR3: CASSYWGTGGTGEQYF

size: -
J: TRBJ2-5
V: TRBV5-4
D: -
DNA: TGTGCCAGCTCCCGGGACCAAGAGACCCAGTACTTC
CDR3: CASSRDQETQYF

size: -
J: TRBJ1-1
V: TRBV13
D: -
DNA: TGTGCCAGCAGCCCACGGAGGAACACTGAAGCTTTCTTT
CDR3: CASSPRRNTEAFF

size: -
J: TRBJ2-3
V: TRBV5-1
D: -
DNA: TGCGCCAGCAGCTTGGGGGGCGCGGTTGGCACAGATACGCAGTATTTT
CDR3: CASSLGGAVGTDTQYF

size: -
J: TRBJ2-7
V: TRBV18
D: -
DNA: TGTGCCAGCTCACCCCCGGACTTAGTAGGCGAGCAGTACTTC
CDR3: CASSPPDLVGEQYF

size: -
J: TRBJ1-1
V: TRBV27
D: -
DNA: TGTGCCAGCAGTTACAACAGGAACACTGAAGCTTTCTTT
CDR3: CASSYNRNTEAFF

size: -
J: TRBJ1-5
V: TRBV3-1/TRBV3-2
D: -
DNA: TGTGCCAGCAGCCACCAGAGGACAGCCGGACAGCCCCAGCATTTT
CDR3: CASSHQRTAGQPQHF

size: -
J: TRBJ2-7
V: TRBV12-3/TRBV12-4
D: -
DNA: TGTGCCAGCAGTTACGGGGAATCCTACGAGCAGTACTTC
CDR3: CASSYGESYEQYF

size: -
J: TRBJ1-2
V: TRBV28
D: -
DNA: TGTGCCAGCAGTTTCCAAGGGAGTCAGCCTCGATATGGCTACACCTTC
CDR3: CASSFQGSQPRYGYTF

size: -
J: TRBJ1-4
V: TRBV20-1
D: TRBD1
DNA: TGCAGTGCTAGAACCCAGGGGGTACTGTTTTTT
CDR3: CSARTQGVLFF

size: -
J: TRBJ1-2
V: TRBV14
D: -
DNA: TGTGCCAGCAGCCAAGCTGTGAACTATGGCTACACCTTC
CDR3: CASSQAVNYGYTF

size: -
J: TRBJ1-1
V: TRBV7-6
D: -
DNA: TGTGCCAGCAGCCGCGGGGCTGAAGCTTTCTTT
CDR3: CASSRGAEAFF

size: -
J: TRBJ2-7
V: TRBV6-1
D: TRBD1
DNA: TGTGCCAGCAGTGAAGCGTGGGGACAGGAGTTCTACGAGCAGTACTTC
CDR3: CASSEAWGQEFYEQYF

size: -
J: TRBJ1-1
V: TRBV6-4
D: -
DNA: TGTGCCAGCACTATAGCTTTCTTT
CDR3: CASTIAFF

size: -
J: TRBJ2-7
V: TRBV3-1/TRBV3-2
D: -
DNA: TGTGCCAGCAGCCCCGCCGGGAGACGGCTATCCTACGAGCAGTACTTC
CDR3: CASSPAGRRLSYEQYF

size: few
J: TRBJ1-2
V: TRBV4-1
D: TRBD1
DNA: TGCGCCAGCAGCCAAGACCGACAGGGGACCGGCTACACCTTC
CDR3: CASSQDRQGTGYTF

size: -
J: TRBJ2-7
V: TRBV7-9
D: -
DNA: TGTGCCAGCAGCTTTGACAGCTACGAGCAGTACTTC
CDR3: CASSFDSYEQYF

size: -
J: TRBJ2-5
V: TRBV2
D: TRBD1
DNA: TGTGCCAGCAGTGAACTACAGGGGGAAGAGACCCAGTACTTC
CDR3: CASSELQGEETQYF

size: -
J: TRBJ2-3
V: TRBV6-2/TRBV6-3
D: -
DNA: TGTGCCAGCAGTTACGTCAGTCGCACAGATACGCAGTATTTT
CDR3: CASSYVSRTDTQYF

size: few
J: TRBJ1-4
V: TRBV27
D: -
DNA: TGTGCCAGCAGTTTATCCCCCGCCTCAGCAACTAATGAAAAACTGTTTTTT
CDR3: CASSLSPASATNEKLFF

size: -
J: TRBJ1-5
V: TRBV4-2
D: -
DNA: TGTGCCAGCAGCCTTCTGGGGGGAGGTAATCAGCCCCAGCATTTT
CDR3: CASSLLGGGNQPQHF

size: -
J: TRBJ2-1
V: TRBV30
D: TRBD2
DNA: TGTGCCTGGAGCCCTAGCGGGGGCCACAATGAGCAGTTCTTC
CDR3: CAWSPSGGHNEQFF

size: few
J: TRBJ1-1
V: TRBV5-1
D: -
DNA: TGCGCCAGCTGGAGGCGTTCGAACACTGAAGCTTTCTTT
CDR3: CASWRRSNTEAFF

size: -
J: TRBJ1-1
V: TRBV5-1
D: TRBD1
DNA: TGCGCCAGCAGCTCTGGGACAGGGGGCACTGAAGCTTTCTTT
CDR3: CASSSGTGGTEAFF

size: -
J: TRBJ2-1
V: TRBV3-1/TRBV3-2
D: TRBD1
DNA: TGTGCCAGCAGCATGACAGGGCTGGGCAATGAGCAGTTCTTC
CDR3: CASSMTGLGNEQFF

size: -
J: TRBJ1-2
V: TRBV2
D: TRBD1
DNA: TGTGCCAGCAGTAGGGACAGGGGTCATGGCTACACCTTC
CDR3: CASSRDRGHGYTF